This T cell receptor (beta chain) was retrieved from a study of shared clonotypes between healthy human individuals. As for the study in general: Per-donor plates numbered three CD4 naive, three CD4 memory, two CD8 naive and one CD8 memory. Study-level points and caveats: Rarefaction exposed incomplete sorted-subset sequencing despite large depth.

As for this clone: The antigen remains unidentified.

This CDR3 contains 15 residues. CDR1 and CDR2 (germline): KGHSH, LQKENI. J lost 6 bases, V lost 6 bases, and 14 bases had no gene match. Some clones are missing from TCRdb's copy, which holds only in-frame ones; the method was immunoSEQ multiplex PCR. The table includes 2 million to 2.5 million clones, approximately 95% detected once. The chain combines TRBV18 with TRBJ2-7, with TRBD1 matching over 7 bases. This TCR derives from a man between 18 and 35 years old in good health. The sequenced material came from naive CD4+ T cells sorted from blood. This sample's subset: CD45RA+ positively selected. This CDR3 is CASSQTTGSYGEQYF. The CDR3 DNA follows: TGTGCCAGCTCTCAGACGACAGGGAGTTATGGCGAGCAGTACTTC.